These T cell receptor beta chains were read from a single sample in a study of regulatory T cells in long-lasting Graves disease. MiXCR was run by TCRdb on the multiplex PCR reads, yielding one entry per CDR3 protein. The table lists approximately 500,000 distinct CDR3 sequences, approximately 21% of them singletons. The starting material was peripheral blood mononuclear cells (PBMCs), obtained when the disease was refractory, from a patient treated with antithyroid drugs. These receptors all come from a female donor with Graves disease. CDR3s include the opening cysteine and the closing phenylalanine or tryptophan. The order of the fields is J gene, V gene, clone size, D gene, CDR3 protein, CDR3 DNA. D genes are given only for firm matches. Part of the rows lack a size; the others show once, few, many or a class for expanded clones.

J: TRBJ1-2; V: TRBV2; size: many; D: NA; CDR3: CASSYYYGYTF; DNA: TGTGCCAGCAGCTACTACTATGGCTACACCTTC
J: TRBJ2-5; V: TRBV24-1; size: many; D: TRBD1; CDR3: CATSDLPRGKNQETQYF; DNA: TGTGCCACCAGTGATCTCCCCAGGGGGAAAAATCAAGAGACCCAGTACTTC
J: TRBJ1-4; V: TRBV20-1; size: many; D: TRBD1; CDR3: CSASGTVGEKLFF; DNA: TGCAGTGCCTCCGGGACAGTGGGTGAAAAACTGTTTTTT
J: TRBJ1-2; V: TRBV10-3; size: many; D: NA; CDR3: CAISDQDSGYTF; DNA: TGTGCCATCAGTGACCAGGACAGTGGCTACACCTTC
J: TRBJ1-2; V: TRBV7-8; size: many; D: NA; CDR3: CASSPRDYPMRNF; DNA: TGTGCCAGCAGCCCCCGGGACTACCCTATGAGGAACTTC
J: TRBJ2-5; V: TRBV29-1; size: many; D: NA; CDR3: CSVEEAGETQYF; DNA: TGCAGCGTTGAAGAGGCGGGTGAGACCCAGTACTTC
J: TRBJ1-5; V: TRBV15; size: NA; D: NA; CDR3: CVAGGRGALQPQHF; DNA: TGTGTCGCCGGCGGTCGGGGGGCGCTTCAGCCCCAGCATTTT
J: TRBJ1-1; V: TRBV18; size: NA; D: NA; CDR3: CASSPIGEAFF; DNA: TGTGCCAGCTCACCAATAGGGGAAGCTTTCTTT
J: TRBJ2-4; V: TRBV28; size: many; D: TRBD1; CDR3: CAIKGQENIQYF; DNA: TGTGCCATTAAGGGACAGGAAAACATTCAGTACTTC
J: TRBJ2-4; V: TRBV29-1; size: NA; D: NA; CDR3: CSVAGPENIQYF; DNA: TGCAGCGTGGCGGGCCCGGAAAACATTCAGTACTTC